Listed below are T cell receptor beta chains from one sample, sequenced in a study of T-cell memory formation after mild COVID-19. One entry per CDR3 protein, called by TCRdb with MiXCR from the 5' RACE reads. The sample holds fewer than 700,000 distinct CDR3 sequences, about 20% seen once. The sample comprised PBMCs or a T cell subset sorted from them (not recorded which). The source of these receptors is an adult woman who had mild COVID-19 (a few samples of this study predate the infection). Cell type and time point are not known. Each CDR3 is given with its conserved first and last residue. A D gene is named only where the DNA matches it firmly. Clone size is shown for a subset of rows, as once, few, many or a class of expanded clone.

V gene	D gene	clone size	J gene	CDR3 protein	CDR3 DNA
TRBV7-6	.	few	TRBJ2-7	CASSLGGYVNEQYF	TGTGCCAGCAGCTTAGGAGGGTACGTCAACGAGCAGTACTTC
TRBV6-1	.	.	TRBJ2-1	CASNSVYEQFF	TGTGCCAGCAATTCTGTTTATGAGCAGTTCTTC
TRBV6-5	.	many	TRBJ1-1	CASSSNANTEAFF	TGTGCCAGCAGTTCAAACGCGAACACTGAAGCTTTCTTT
TRBV7-6	.	few	TRBJ1-1	CASSWGRQARPYTEAFF	TGTGCCAGCAGCTGGGGAAGACAGGCGAGGCCTTACACTGAAGCTTTCTTT
TRBV29-1	TRBD1	.	TRBJ2-7	CSVGAGQGYEQYF	TGCAGCGTTGGGGCCGGACAGGGGTACGAGCAGTACTTC
TRBV19	TRBD2	few	TRBJ2-7	CASSIKGGGVYEQYF	TGTGCCAGTAGTATAAAGGGCGGGGGAGTCTACGAGCAGTACTTC
TRBV5-1	.	few	TRBJ2-1	CASSLESVYNEQFF	TGCGCCAGCAGCTTGGAGAGCGTCTACAATGAGCAGTTCTTC
TRBV20-1	TRBD1	few	TRBJ1-2	CSAPNRDRGTYGYTF	TGCAGTGCTCCTAACCGGGACAGGGGCACCTATGGCTACACCTTC
TRBV5-1	.	few	TRBJ1-1	CASSPGNSDSGGNTEAFF	TGCGCCAGCAGCCCAGGAAATTCGGACAGCGGGGGGAACACTGAAGCTTTCTTT
TRBV12-3/TRBV12-4	.	.	TRBJ2-1	CASRKTGVEQFF	TGTGCCAGCAGAAAAACAGGAGTTGAGCAGTTCTTC
TRBV7-9	TRBD1	.	TRBJ2-7	CASSDGQGAYEQYF	TGTGCCAGCAGCGACGGACAGGGGGCCTACGAGCAGTACTTC
TRBV19	.	few	TRBJ2-1	CASGPGFSRDEQFF	TGTGCCAGTGGGCCGGGATTTAGCCGGGATGAGCAGTTCTTC
TRBV7-9	.	.	TRBJ1-2	CASSYPDPADGYTF	TGTGCCAGCAGCTACCCGGACCCAGCGGATGGCTACACCTTC
TRBV29-1	TRBD2	few	TRBJ2-7	CSVGLAGYEQYF	TGCAGCGTTGGGCTAGCGGGCTACGAGCAGTACTTC
TRBV5-1	TRBD2	many	TRBJ2-1	CASRPGTSGPSYNEQFF	TGCGCCAGCAGACCTGGGACTAGCGGGCCCTCCTACAATGAGCAGTTCTTC
TRBV12-3/TRBV12-4	TRBD1	.	TRBJ1-1	CASSLQGAYTEAFF	TGTGCCAGCAGTTTACAGGGGGCCTACACTGAAGCTTTCTTT
TRBV29-1	.	few	TRBJ2-5	CSVVAPGKETQYF	TGCAGCGTTGTAGCGCCAGGGAAGGAGACCCAGTACTTC